Each of the 21 T cell receptor beta chains below was sequenced from the same sample in a study of cytomegalovirus exposure and HLA in healthy donors. PCR was performed using 60 Vbeta and 13 Jbeta primers. Only in-frame clones appear in the TCRdb table, and some are missing; sequencing was by immunoSEQ multiplex PCR. The sample has about 190,000 clones, roughly 77% seen once. Material: PBMCs. The receptors shown here come from a woman under 40 in good health and CMV-seropositive.

V and J are TRBV5-8 and TRBJ1-5, with TRBD1 matching over 7 bases. J lost 6 bases, V lost 7 bases, and 16 bases had no gene match. There are 16 residues in the CDR3. Germline V gene sequence: CDR1 SGHTS, CDR2 YDEGEE. This CDR3 is CASVPGQTLLLQPQHF. CDR3 nucleotides: TGTGCCAGCGTACCGGGACAGACTCTATTGCTTCAGCCCCAGCATTTT.

On this clone: The sample carries other DNA sequences with the same CDR3. This sequence joins TRBV5-1 and TRBJ2-7; 11 nucleotides match TRBD2. The CDR3 extends over 17 amino acids. Trimming at V came to 0 bases and at J to 4 bases, leaving 9 bases not matched to a gene. In germline, CDR1 is SGHRS, CDR2 YFSETQ. Here the CDR3 reads CASSLELAGEIQYEQYF. The CDR3, as DNA: TGCGCCAGCAGCTTGGAACTAGCGGGAGAAATCCAGTACGAGCAGTACTTC. Full variable domain (missing parts from reference TRBV5-1 and TRBJ2-7): KAGVTQTPRYLIKTRGQQVTLSCSPISGHRSVSWYQQTPGQGLQFLFEYFSETQRNKGNFPGRFSGRQFSNSRSEMNVSTLELGDSALYLCASSLELAGEIQYEQYFGPGTRLTVT.

This chain connects TRBV5-6 to TRBJ2-7, with 8 bases aligning to TRBD2. The V gene's germline CDR1 is SGHDT and CDR2 YYEEEE. The V segment lost 4 bases and the J segment 7 bases; nucleotides outside the gene matches: 16. CDR3 length: 16 residues. CDR3 coding DNA: TGTGCCAGCAGCCTAGAGGGAGCGGGAGAGCTCGGGGAGCAGTACTTC. Encoded protein: CASSLEGAGELGEQYF.

J is TRBJ2-7 and V is TRBV5-3; D perhaps matches TRBD1 (6 bases). TRBV5-3 is an ORF for which the function is uncertain. CDR3 length: 16 amino acids. V was shortened by 4 bases and J by 1 base, with 18 bases between the two germline ends. CDR3 bases: TGTGCCAGAAGCGCCCCCCGTAGACAGGTTTCCTACGAGCAGTACTTC. It specifies CARSAPRRQVSYEQYF.

The chain combines TRBV20-1 with TRBJ2-5, with D unclear. The germline V gene has CDR1 DFQATT and CDR2 SNEGSKA (reference sequence). The CDR3 consists of 10 residues. The germline V and J ends were trimmed by 5 bases and 5 bases, with 6 bases remaining between them. The CDR3 sequence: CSASQETQYF. In DNA, the CDR3 is TGCAGTGCTTCCCAGGAGACCCAGTACTTC.

V and J are TRBV7-2 and TRBJ1-1, with D uncertain. V was trimmed by 5 bases and J by 1 base, leaving 11 bases between them. Per germline, CDR1 SGHTA and CDR2 FQGNSA. This CDR3 comprises 14 residues. CDR3 residues: CASSRQTENTEAFF. CDR3 DNA sequence: TGTGCCAGCAGCCGTCAAACAGAGAACACTGAAGCTTTCTTT.

The V call is TRBV11-3, the J call TRBJ2-1; 11 positions agree with TRBD2. This CDR3 is built from 15 residues. V lost 5 bases and J lost 5; bases outside the gene matches: 5. Germline V gene data show CDR1 as SGHNT and CDR2 as YENEEA. The CDR3 DNA reads as TGTGCCAGCAGCGTACTAGCGGGAGCCCACAATGAGCAGTTCTTC. Its translation: CASSVLAGAHNEQFF.

This chain uses TRBV15 with TRBJ2-2; D unclear. V dropped 6 bases and J dropped 7 bases, with 9 bases sitting between them. CDR3 length: 12 residues. Germline CDR1 reads LNHNV; CDR2 reads YYDKDF (reference sequence). The DNA of the CDR3 is TGTGCCACCAGTTATAGTAACGGGGAGCTGTTTTTT. It codes for CATSYSNGELFF.

The chain couples TRBV27 to TRBJ2-3, with TRBD1 as a possible D gene (6 bases). V was cut by 0 bases and J by 1 base, with 11 bases left in between. The germline V gene encodes CDR1 MNHEY and CDR2 SMNVEV (reference sequence). The CDR3 sequence is 16 residues long. The CDR3 region is CASSLSQGGGTDTQYF. The CDR3 DNA is TGTGCCAGCAGTTTATCACAGGGTGGGGGCACAGATACGCAGTATTTT.

This clone has only a few counts. The junction departs from the called germline gene at one end, perhaps through a read error. The chain recombines TRBV7-9 with TRBJ2-7; D is possibly TRBD1 (5 bases). The CDR3 extends over 13 amino acids. The germline V gene encodes CDR1 SEHNR and CDR2 FQNEAQ (reference sequence). This CDR3 reads CSSSLRTQYEQYF. The CDR3 coding sequence is TGTTCCAGCAGCTTACGGACACAATACGAGCAGTACTTC. The entire variable domain, with the rest obtained from reference TRBV7-9 and TRBJ2-7, is as follows: DTGVSQNPRHKITKRGQNVTFRCDPISEHNRLYWYRQTLGQGPEFLTYFQNEAQLEKSRLLSDRFSAERPKGSFSTLEIQRTEQGDSAMYLCSSSLRTQYEQYFGPGTRLTVT.

This clone is a singleton in its sample. V usage is TRBV4-1 and J usage is TRBJ2-3, with unresolved D. CDR1 and CDR2 from the germline V gene are MGHRA and YSYEKL. The ends were cut back, 3 bases at V and 1 base at J, with 20 bases in the middle. The CDR3 spans 18 residues. The DNA of the CDR3 is TGCGCCAGCAGCCACCCCGGGTCGCGGATCCCACGCACAGATACGCAGTATTTT. Translation gives CASSHPGSRIPRTDTQYF.

This clone was counted between two and nine times. The V and J genes are TRBV6-5 and TRBJ2-7, with 10 nucleotides matching TRBD1. Germline values: CDR1 MNHEY, CDR2 SVGAGI. Trimming cost V 5 bases and J 1 base; bases outside gene matches: 2. The CDR3 is 14 residues long. CDR3 amino acids: CASSGGQGSYEQYF. CDR3 in DNA: TGTGCCAGCAGTGGGGGACAGGGGTCCTACGAGCAGTACTTC.

The chain joins TRBV7-2 to TRBJ2-2, with TRBD2 as a possible D gene (6 bases). Germline lookup yields CDR1 SGHTA and CDR2 FQGNSA. The CDR3 spans 17 residues. V was shortened by 2 bases and J by 7 bases, with 20 bases between the two germline ends. The CDR3 DNA reads as TGTGCCAGCAGCTTAATTCGTCGGGAGTGGTTCGTCGGGGAGCTGTTTTTT. Its translation: CASSLIRREWFVGELFF.

The chain uses TRBV27 and TRBJ1-2, with TRBD1 identical over 10 bases. CDR3 length: 16 residues. Germline CDR1 MNHEY, CDR2 SMNVEV (reference sequence). V lost 8 bases, J lost 1 base, and 10 bases stayed unmatched. This CDR3 is CASSKGTGANNYGYTF. CDR3 coding DNA: TGTGCCAGCTCCAAAGGGACAGGGGCCAATAACTATGGCTACACCTTC.

The rearrangement uses TRBV5-4 and TRBJ1-1, with 8 bases identical to TRBD1. Germline loops: CDR1 SGHNT, CDR2 YYREEE (reference sequence). This CDR3 is built from 16 residues. With 0 bases clipped from V and 7 bases from J, the junction kept 11 bases outside the gene matches. The CDR3 here is CASSLARGQERSEAFF. CDR3 coding DNA: TGTGCCAGCAGCTTGGCCAGGGGGCAAGAGAGGAGTGAAGCTTTCTTT.

The CDR3 DNA is TGTGCCAGCAGTGAAGCTTGGAGGATGCGGGGAGATACGCAGTATTTT. This gives the protein CASSEAWRMRGDTQYF. The chain joins TRBV2 to TRBJ2-3; possibly TRBD2 for D (6 bases). CDR1 and CDR2 (germline): SNHLY, FYNNEI. V was cut by 0 bases and J by 5 bases, with 15 bases left in between. The CDR3 covers 16 residues.

V usage is TRBV19 and J usage is TRBJ1-5; 7 bases are shared with TRBD1. CDR3 length equals 16 residues. V shed 3 bases and J 6 bases; nucleotides not matched to a gene: 11. Germline CDR1 is LNHDA and CDR2 is SQIVND (reference sequence). The CDR3 nucleotides read TGTGCCAGTAGTATCCTCGACAGGGCCTCGCGTCAGCCCCAGCATTTT. Encoded protein: CASSILDRASRQPQHF. Using reference TRBV19 and TRBJ1-5 for the parts outside the CDR3, the full variable domain is DGGITQSPKYLFRKEGQNVTLSCEQNLNHDAMYWYRQDPGQGLRLIYYSQIVNDFQKGDIAEGYSVSREKKESFPLTVTSAQKNPTAFYLCASSILDRASRQPQHFGDGTRLSIL.

This chain links TRBV19 with TRBJ2-3, with a possible D match to TRBD2 (6 bases). This CDR3 region has 16 residues. Germline V gene sequence: CDR1 LNHDA, CDR2 SQIVND (reference sequence). The CDR3 nucleotides are TGTGCTTCAATGGGGAGGCATTCCTCGAGGACAGATACGCAGTATTTT. This sequence encodes CASMGRHSSRTDTQYF.

As DNA, the CDR3 is TGTGCCAGCAGCCAAGTCGATGGAGGTGAGCAGTTCTTC. This codes for CASSQVDGGEQFF. This chain uses TRBV14 with TRBJ2-1; tentative D call: TRBD2 (5 bases). Per germline, CDR1 SGHDN and CDR2 FVKESK. The V end was cut by 1 base, the J end by 9 bases, with 10 bases between. The CDR3 is made up of 13 amino acids.

Note on this clone: Other nucleotide sequences from this sample produce the same CDR3. The chain joins TRBV28 to TRBJ2-5, with D perhaps matching TRBD1 (6 bases). The CDR3 extends over 14 amino acids. The germline V gene encodes CDR1 MDHEN and CDR2 SYDVKM. Trimming took 8 bases from V and 2 from J, leaving 15 bases between them. In DNA, the CDR3 is TGTGCCAGCGGACTTTCAGGGGCTCAAGAGACCCAGTACTTC. It is translated as CASGLSGAQETQYF.

This clone has only a few counts. The chain is built from TRBV4-1 and TRBJ2-5; the match to TRBD2 covers 8 bases. Trimming cost V 1 base and J 11 bases; bases outside gene matches: 9. CDR1 MGHRA and CDR2 YSYEKL come from the germline V gene. The CDR3 totals 14 residues. CDR3 sequence (DNA): TGCGCCAGCAGCCAAGTTCGGGAGGGATGGGAGCAGTACTTC. This gives the protein CASSQVREGWEQYF.